One sample yielded the 7 T cell receptor beta chains listed below, sequenced in a study of human T cells and chemical hapten exposure. Time point in this sample: patch test 1, 2 weeks after DPC sensitization. As to treatment: therapeutic diphenylcyclopropenone sensitization with weekly scalp DPC. TCRdb called the RACE reads again in MiXCR, with one record for every CDR3 protein. The table has about 100,000 distinct CDR3 sequences, about 10% seen once; the top ten hold approximately 4%. This specimen consisted of whole blood, obtained in connection with sensitization to the hapten diphenylcyclopropenone (DPC). The receptors were gathered from a woman in her thirties or forties with alopecia areata. Some clones in this sample may be carry-over from other donors' samples.

Many counts were recorded for this clonotype. This sequence joins TRBV10-2 and TRBJ2-5; TRBD2 matches 9 bases. The CDR3 spans 14 residues. The V gene's germline CDR1 is WSHSY and CDR2 SAAADI. The J segment lost 2 bases and the V segment lost 6 bases, leaving 4 bases of the junction unmatched. CDR3 amino acids: CASSSSGGQETQYF. Written as DNA, the CDR3 is TGCGCCAGCAGCAGTAGCGGGGGACAAGAGACCCAGTACTTC.

This clonotype was counted many times. V and J are TRBV20-1 and TRBJ2-1; TRBD2 aligns across 8 bases. The CDR3 is made up of 12 amino acids. The V and J ends lost 4 bases and 6 bases, in that order; junction bases with no gene match: 2. Germline V gene lookup returns CDR1 DFQATT and CDR2 SNEGSKA (reference sequence). The CDR3 DNA sequence: TGCAGTGCTAAACGGGAGGGCAATGAGCAGTTCTTC. This encodes CSAKREGNEQFF.

This clonotype was counted only a few times. This chain connects TRBV29-1 to TRBJ2-7; 12 nucleotides agree with TRBD2. Germline CDR1 and CDR2: SQVTM and ANQGSEA. This CDR3 spans 13 amino acids. Germline trimming cut 8 bases from V and 5 bases from J; bases unmatched to any gene: 7. The CDR3 DNA sequence: TGCAGCTCCAAGACTAGCGGGAGCGACGAGCAGTACTTC. This codes for CSSKTSGSDEQYF.

The gene calls are TRBV29-1 and TRBJ1-1, with 9 bases fitting TRBD1. This CDR3 has 12 residues. Trimming cost V 6 bases and J 5 bases; bases outside gene matches: 4. CDR1 is SQVTM and CDR2 is ANQGSEA in the germline V gene. CDR3 nucleotide sequence: TGCAGCGTCCGGACAGGGGAGACTGAAGCTTTCTTT. Its translation: CSVRTGETEAFF. Full variable domain (remainder filled in from reference TRBV29-1 and TRBJ1-1): SAVISQKPSRDICQRGTSLTIQCQVDSQVTMMFWYRQQPGQSLTLIATANQGSEATYESGFVIDKFPISRPNLTFSTLTVSNMSPEDSSIYLCSVRTGETEAFFGQGTRLTVV.

The sample holds many counts of this clonotype. The genes are TRBV19 and TRBJ1-5; 7 bases fit TRBD1. This CDR3 comprises 17 residues. In germline, CDR1 is LNHDA, CDR2 SQIVND (reference sequence). Germline trimming cut 7 bases from V and 3 bases from J; bases unmatched to any gene: 15. CDR3 region: CASNIRLGQVLNQPQHF. DNA of the CDR3: TGTGCCAGTAATATTCGTTTAGGACAGGTTCTCAATCAGCCCCAGCATTTT.

The rearrangement links TRBV6-6 to TRBJ1-1; TRBD1 is a possible D gene (5 bases). Trimming cost V 4 bases and J 1 base, with 10 bases left between them. The CDR3 has 14 residues. Germline V lookup: CDR1 MNHNY, CDR2 SVGAGI (reference sequence). DNA for the CDR3: TGTGCCAGCAGTTCGGGACGGAAGAACACTGAAGCTTTCTTT. Protein sequence: CASSSGRKNTEAFF.

The table lists this clonotype with a few counts. J is TRBJ1-5 and V is TRBV6-1; D gene uncertain. Germline V gene lookup returns CDR1 MNHNS and CDR2 SASEGT. V lost 10 bases and J lost 9, with 19 bases in between. CDR3 length: 13 residues. CDR3 in amino acids: CATKRWGLRPQHF. The CDR3 DNA reads TGTGCCACCAAACGCTGGGGTCTTCGGCCCCAGCATTTT.